This TCR beta chain was profiled in a study of blood T cell repertoires in COVID-19. Germline-derived CDR1 and CDR2 are SGHTA and FQGNSA. This CDR3 contains 15 residues. With 6 bases clipped from V and 5 bases from J, the junction kept 8 bases outside the gene matches. The protocol was immunoSEQ multiplex PCR, while the TCRdb copy is restricted to in-frame clones and leaves out a portion. This table has around 170,000 clones, 65% to 85% appearing once. V gene TRBV7-2 combines with J gene TRBJ2-1, with TRBD2 identical over 9 bases. The origin of this receptor is a woman aged 80 or older with acute or convalescent COVID-19. Sample: peripheral blood. The CDR3 region is CASSRRTSVDNEQFF. The CDR3 nucleotides read TGTGCCAGCAGTCGAAGGACTAGCGTAGACAATGAGCAGTTCTTC. Looking up the rest from reference TRBV7-2 and TRBJ2-1 gives the full variable domain: GAGVSQSPSNKVTEKGKDVELRCDPISGHTALYWYRQSLGQGLEFLIYFQGNSAPDKSGLPSDRFSAERTGGSVSTLTIQRTQQEDSAVYLCASSRRTSVDNEQFFGPGTRLTVL.